This TCR beta chain was profiled in a study of blood T cell repertoires in COVID-19. Study-level background: There were acute and convalescent COVID-19 samples, and they came from the United States, Italy and Spain. T cells, B-cell-depleted T cells, or PBMCs provided the cDNA or gDNA that served as material.

Between the trimmed V and J ends, which lost 2 bases and 15 bases, there was a span of 11 bases. Germline V gives CDR1 GTSNPN, CDR2 SVGIG (reference sequence). The CDR3 sequence is 10 residues long. In the original analysis: The authors estimated nucleated cell counts from reference gene primer amplification. Produced via immunoSEQ multiplex PCR; TCRdb's table is partial and in-frame only. Clonal size and the V and J genes are those of that table, whereas D and trimming came from the DNA. The sample records 95,000 to 150,000 clones, over 75% being singletons. The sequenced material came from peripheral blood. The receptor comes from a man between 45 and 60 years old with acute or convalescent COVID-19. V and J are TRBV30 and TRBJ2-1, with D unclear. The CDR3 nucleotides are TGTGCCTGGAGTCGAGTAGCAACGTTCTTC. Protein sequence: CAWSRVATFF.